This is a list of T cell receptor beta chains from one sample in a study of shared clonotypes between healthy human individuals. TCRdb's copy holds only in-frame clones and misses some; the assay was immunoSEQ multiplex PCR. The table has 450,000 to 500,000 clones, around 85% seen once. Sequenced input: PBMCs. These receptors were taken from a woman aged 40-49 years in good health. Some clones in this sample may be carry-over from other donors' samples. Both conserved end residues are part of each CDR3. D genes are given only for firm matches. Only part of the rows carry a size: once, few, many, or a class if the clone is expanded.

j_call v_call clone_size d_call cdr3_aa cdr3_nt
TRBJ2-1 TRBV7-3 few TRBD2 CASSLASGYNEQFF TGTGCCAGCAGCTTAGCTAGCGGATACAATGAGCAGTTCTTC
TRBJ1-1 TRBV9 few . CASSSSWDTEAFF TGTGCCAGCAGCTCAAGCTGGGACACTGAAGCTTTCTTT
TRBJ2-1 TRBV5-4 . TRBD2 CASSPRTSSYNEQFF TGTGCCAGCAGCCCACGGACTAGCAGCTACAATGAGCAGTTCTTC
TRBJ1-2 TRBV7-9 . TRBD1 CASSQGQGDNYGYTF TGTGCCAGCAGCCAGGGACAGGGAGATAACTATGGCTACACCTTC
TRBJ2-7 TRBV9 . . CASSVGGANSYEQYF TGTGCCAGCAGCGTTGGGGGCGCAAACTCCTACGAGCAGTACTTC
TRBJ2-5 TRBV5-1 . . CASSVQGRRGEETQYF TGCGCCAGCAGCGTGCAGGGGAGGAGGGGTGAAGAGACCCAGTACTTC
TRBJ2-2 TRBV5-4 . . CASSLRTKNTGELFF TGTGCCAGCAGCTTAAGGACTAAGAACACCGGGGAGCTGTTTTTT
TRBJ1-1 TRBV5-6 few . CASSPGGAKAFF TGTGCCAGCAGCCCTGGGGGCGCAAAAGCTTTCTTT
TRBJ1-5 TRBV28 . TRBD1 CASSSRQGSQPQHF TGTGCCAGCAGTTCCAGACAGGGAAGTCAGCCCCAGCATTTT
TRBJ1-2 TRBV10-3 . . CAISEGQSYGYTF TGTGCCATCAGTGAGGGACAGAGCTATGGCTACACCTTC
TRBJ2-7 TRBV30 . TRBD2 CAWSITSAYYEQYF TGTGCCTGGAGTATCACTAGCGCATACTACGAGCAGTACTTC
TRBJ1-3 TRBV2 . . CASRIDRPSGNTIYF TGTGCCAGCAGGATTGACAGGCCCTCTGGAAACACCATATATTTT
TRBJ1-1 TRBV5-1 . TRBD1 CASSLDRGNTEAFF TGCGCCAGCAGCTTGGACAGGGGCAACACTGAAGCTTTCTTT
TRBJ2-1 TRBV30 . . CAWSGSGSPNEQFF TGTGCCTGGAGTGGCAGCGGATCCCCCAATGAGCAGTTCTTC
TRBJ2-1 TRBV10-1 . . CASSPSRNEQFF TGCGCCAGCAGTCCGAGTAGGAATGAGCAGTTCTTC
TRBJ2-7 TRBV2 . . CASSSEGYYEQYF TGTGCCAGCAGCTCGGAGGGTTACTACGAGCAGTACTTC
TRBJ1-5 TRBV12-5 . . CASGLTPRVIGQPQHF TGTGCTAGTGGTTTGACCCCCAGGGTTATTGGTCAGCCCCAGCATTTT
TRBJ2-2 TRBV18 . . CASSPAWAYTGELFF TGTGCCAGCTCACCCGCATGGGCATACACCGGGGAGCTGTTTTTT
TRBJ2-7 TRBV2 once . CASTDSRYEQYF TGTGCCAGTACCGACAGCCGGTACGAGCAGTACTTC
TRBJ2-2 TRBV5-1 . TRBD2 CASSVRTSGTGMTGELFF TGCGCCAGCAGCGTACGGACTAGCGGGACTGGGATGACCGGGGAGCTGTTTTTT
TRBJ2-1 TRBV29-1 . . CSVPSGANYGYNEQFF TGCAGCGTGCCTTCAGGGGCTAATTATGGCTACAATGAGCAGTTCTTC
TRBJ2-1 TRBV7-2 . . CASSLPRLPSYNEQFF TGTGCCAGCAGCTTACCACGGTTACCCTCCTACAATGAGCAGTTCTTC
TRBJ1-4 TRBV6-1 once . CASSDLAAVTNEKLFF TGTGCCAGCAGTGACCTAGCGGCAGTAACTAATGAAAAACTGTTTTTT
TRBJ1-1 TRBV5-1 . . CASRTSETHTEAFF TGCGCCAGCAGGACCTCCGAGACACACACTGAAGCTTTCTTT
TRBJ2-2 TRBV28 once . CASSEGIDGELFF TGTGCCAGCAGTGAGGGTATTGACGGGGAGCTGTTTTTT
TRBJ2-7 TRBV4-3 . . CASSQDTRTVTYEQYF TGCGCCAGCAGCCAAGATACGCGGACGGTCACCTACGAGCAGTACTTC
TRBJ1-1 TRBV7-3 . TRBD1 CASSFSGQGNTEAFF TGTGCCAGCAGCTTCTCTGGACAGGGGAACACTGAAGCTTTCTTT
TRBJ2-2 TRBV4-2 . TRBD2 CASSQSTIAGDTGELFF TGTGCCAGCAGCCAATCCACTATAGCGGGAGACACCGGGGAGCTGTTTTTT
TRBJ1-2 TRBV27 . . CASSLLAGLSGGYTF TGTGCCAGCAGTTTACTTGCGGGTCTCTCAGGAGGCTACACCTTC